This T cell receptor (beta chain) was identified during a study of cytomegalovirus exposure and HLA in healthy donors. Germline CDR1 and CDR2: SGHNT and YYREEE (reference sequence). This CDR3 comprises 16 residues. The V gene lost 0 bases and the J gene lost 2 bases, with 15 bases spanning the gap. PCR employed 60 Vbeta and 13 Jbeta primers. Only in-frame clones appear in the TCRdb table, and some are missing; sequencing was by immunoSEQ multiplex PCR. The sample features around 100,000 clones, with 3% to 3.5% in its top ten. Sequencing input: PBMCs. This receptor was identified in a man aged 35 to 55 in good health and CMV-seronegative. The V gene is TRBV5-4, the J gene TRBJ2-7; tentatively, D is TRBD1 (5 bases). Written as DNA, the CDR3 is TGTGCCAGCAGCTTGGAGCCGCAGGCAGGGCCCTACGAGCAGTACTTC. Residues: CASSLEPQAGPYEQYF.